This TCR beta chain appears in the sequencing data of a study of identifying expanded T cells in peripheral blood. During the collection period, no donor immune events like infections were recorded. Turning to this clone: What it binds is not known.

Data came from immunoSEQ multiplex PCR; TCRdb stores just in-frame clones and leaves some out. Seen here are about 85,000 clones, 88% observed once, and the top ten hold around 17%. The CDR3 length is 14 residues. V was trimmed by 1 base and J by 1 base, leaving 7 bases between them. Looked up from germline, CDR1 is LNHNV and CDR2 is YYDKDF (reference sequence). Overall study results and limits: Clone count variance between approximately two-week samples rose with total template count. Over approximately two and four weeks, about 16 and 19 clones changed, versus around 1.1 between replicates.

The sample was blood. The clonotype comes from a person between 18 and 75 years old in good health. V gene TRBV15 combines with J gene TRBJ1-1, with D possibly being TRBD1 (6 bases). In DNA form, the CDR3 reads TGTGCCACCAGCAGAGTCAGGGGGAACACTGAAGCTTTCTTT. It translates to CATSRVRGNTEAFF.